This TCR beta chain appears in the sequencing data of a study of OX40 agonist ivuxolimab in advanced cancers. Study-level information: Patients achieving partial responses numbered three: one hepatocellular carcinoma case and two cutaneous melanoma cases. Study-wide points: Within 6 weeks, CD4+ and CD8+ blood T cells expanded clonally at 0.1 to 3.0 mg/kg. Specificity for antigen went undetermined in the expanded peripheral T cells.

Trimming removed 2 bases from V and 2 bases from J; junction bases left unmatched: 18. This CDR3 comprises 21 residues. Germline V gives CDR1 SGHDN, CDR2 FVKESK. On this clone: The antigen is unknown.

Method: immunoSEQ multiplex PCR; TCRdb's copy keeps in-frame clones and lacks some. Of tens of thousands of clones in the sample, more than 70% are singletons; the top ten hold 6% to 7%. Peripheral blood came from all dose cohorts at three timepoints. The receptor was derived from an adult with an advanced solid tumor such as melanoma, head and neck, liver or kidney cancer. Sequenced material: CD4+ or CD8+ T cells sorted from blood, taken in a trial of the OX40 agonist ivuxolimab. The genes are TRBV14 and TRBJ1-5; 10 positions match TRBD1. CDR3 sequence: CASSQPARVGDRGTGNQPQHF. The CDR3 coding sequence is TGTGCCAGCAGCCAACCGGCACGAGTTGGGGACAGGGGAACAGGCAATCAGCCCCAGCATTTT.